This T cell receptor beta chain was sequenced for a study of cytomegalovirus exposure and HLA in healthy donors. Study-level results: In a later analysis, a missense DCLRE1C variant was linked to TCR beta V- and J-gene trimming.

Vbeta (60) and Jbeta (13) primers were used in the PCR. Using immunoSEQ multiplex PCR, the repertoire was profiled, and TCRdb retains in-frame clones only, with some absent. The sample lists about 82,000 clones; under 80% were seen once. A remark on this clone: Its target is not known.

This CDR3 region has 15 residues. Germline CDR1 and CDR2: MDHEN and SYDVKM. The V and J ends lost 5 bases and 5 bases respectively, with 18 bases between them. The material sequenced was PBMCs. The chain couples TRBV28 to TRBJ2-5; tentative D call: TRBD1 (5 bases). The source of this sequence is a male donor in good health and CMV-seropositive. CDR3 coding DNA: TGTGCCAGCAGTCCTACAGGCGCCGGTGGGGAGACCCAGTACTTC. Protein sequence: CASSPTGAGGETQYF.